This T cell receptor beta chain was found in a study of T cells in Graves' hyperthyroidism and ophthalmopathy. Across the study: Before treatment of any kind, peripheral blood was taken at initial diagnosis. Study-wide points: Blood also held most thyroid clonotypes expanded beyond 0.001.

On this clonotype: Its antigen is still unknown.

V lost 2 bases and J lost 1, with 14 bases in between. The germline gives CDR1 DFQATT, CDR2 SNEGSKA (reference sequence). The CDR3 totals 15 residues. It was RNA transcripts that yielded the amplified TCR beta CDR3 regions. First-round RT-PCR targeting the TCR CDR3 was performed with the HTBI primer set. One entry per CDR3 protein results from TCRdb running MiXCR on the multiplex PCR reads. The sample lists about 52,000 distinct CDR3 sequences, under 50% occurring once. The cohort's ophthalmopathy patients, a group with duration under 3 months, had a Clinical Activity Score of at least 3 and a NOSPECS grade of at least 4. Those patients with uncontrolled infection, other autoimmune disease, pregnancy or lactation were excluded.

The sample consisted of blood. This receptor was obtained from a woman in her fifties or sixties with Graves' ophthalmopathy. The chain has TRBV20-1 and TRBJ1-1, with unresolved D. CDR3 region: CSARRLLGKNTEAFF. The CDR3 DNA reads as TGCAGTGCTAGAAGGTTGTTAGGCAAGAACACTGAAGCTTTCTTT.